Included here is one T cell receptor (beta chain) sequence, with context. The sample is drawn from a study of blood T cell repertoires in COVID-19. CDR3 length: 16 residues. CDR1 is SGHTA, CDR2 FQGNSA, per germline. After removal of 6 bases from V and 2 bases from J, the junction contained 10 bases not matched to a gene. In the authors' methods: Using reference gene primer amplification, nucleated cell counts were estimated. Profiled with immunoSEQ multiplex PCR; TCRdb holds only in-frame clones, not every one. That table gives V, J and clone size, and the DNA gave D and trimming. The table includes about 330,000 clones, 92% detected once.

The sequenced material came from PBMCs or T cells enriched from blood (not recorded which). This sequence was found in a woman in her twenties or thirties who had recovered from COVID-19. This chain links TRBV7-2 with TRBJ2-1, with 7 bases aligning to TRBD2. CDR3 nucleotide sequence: TGTGCCAGCAGACTCAAAGCGGGAACTACCTACAATGAGCAGTTCTTC. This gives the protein CASRLKAGTTYNEQFF.